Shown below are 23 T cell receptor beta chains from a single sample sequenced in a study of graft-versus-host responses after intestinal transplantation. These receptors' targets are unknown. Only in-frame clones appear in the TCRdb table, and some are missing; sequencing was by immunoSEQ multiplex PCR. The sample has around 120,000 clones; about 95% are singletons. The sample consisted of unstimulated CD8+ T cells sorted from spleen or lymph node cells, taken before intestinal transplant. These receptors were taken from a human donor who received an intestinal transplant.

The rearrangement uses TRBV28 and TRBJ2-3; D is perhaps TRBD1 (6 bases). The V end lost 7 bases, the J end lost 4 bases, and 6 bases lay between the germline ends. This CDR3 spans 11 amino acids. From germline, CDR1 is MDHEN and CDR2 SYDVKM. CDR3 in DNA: TGTGCCAGCACAGGGGCAGATACGCAGTATTTT. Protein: CASTGADTQYF.

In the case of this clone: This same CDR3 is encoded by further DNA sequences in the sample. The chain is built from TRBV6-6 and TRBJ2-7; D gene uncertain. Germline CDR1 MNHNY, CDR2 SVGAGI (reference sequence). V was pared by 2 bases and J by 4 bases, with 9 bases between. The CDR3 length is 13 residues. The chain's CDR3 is CASSYGSGYEQYF. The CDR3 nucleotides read TGTGCCAGCAGTTACGGTTCCGGGTACGAGCAGTACTTC.

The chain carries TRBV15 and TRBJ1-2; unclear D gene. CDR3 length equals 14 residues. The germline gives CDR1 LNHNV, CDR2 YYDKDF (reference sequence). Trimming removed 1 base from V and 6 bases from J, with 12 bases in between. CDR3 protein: CATSRVGEGHGYTF. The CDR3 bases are TGTGCCACCAGCAGAGTTGGTGAGGGCCATGGCTACACCTTC.

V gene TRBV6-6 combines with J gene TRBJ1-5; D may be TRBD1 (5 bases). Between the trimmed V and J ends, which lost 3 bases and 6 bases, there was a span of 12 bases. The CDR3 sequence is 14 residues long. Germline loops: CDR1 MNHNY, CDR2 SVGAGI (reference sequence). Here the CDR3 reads CASSYLGDGQPQHF. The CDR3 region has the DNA TGTGCCAGCAGTTATCTGGGGGACGGTCAGCCCCAGCATTTT.

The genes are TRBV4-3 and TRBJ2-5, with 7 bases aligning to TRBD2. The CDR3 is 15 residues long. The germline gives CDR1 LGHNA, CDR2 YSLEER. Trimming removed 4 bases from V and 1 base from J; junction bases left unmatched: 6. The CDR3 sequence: CASSRLAGLQETQYF. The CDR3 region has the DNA TGCGCCAGCAGCCGACTAGCCGGACTCCAAGAGACCCAGTACTTC.

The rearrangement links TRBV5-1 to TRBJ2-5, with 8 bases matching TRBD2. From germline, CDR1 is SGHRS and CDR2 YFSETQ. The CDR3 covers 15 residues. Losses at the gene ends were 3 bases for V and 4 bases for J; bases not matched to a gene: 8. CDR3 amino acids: CASSSIRSGRETQYF. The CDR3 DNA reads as TGCGCCAGCAGCTCGATTCGGAGCGGGAGAGAGACCCAGTACTTC.

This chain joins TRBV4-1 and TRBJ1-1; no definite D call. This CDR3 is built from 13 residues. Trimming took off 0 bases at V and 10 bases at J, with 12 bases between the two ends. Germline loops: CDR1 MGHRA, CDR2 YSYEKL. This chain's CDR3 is CASSQENNLRAFF. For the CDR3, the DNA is TGCGCCAGCAGCCAAGAGAATAATTTAAGAGCTTTCTTT.

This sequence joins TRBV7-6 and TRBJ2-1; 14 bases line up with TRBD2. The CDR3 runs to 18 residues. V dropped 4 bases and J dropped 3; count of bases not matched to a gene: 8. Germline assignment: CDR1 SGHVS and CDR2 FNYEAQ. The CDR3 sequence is CASSSKTSGRGRYNEQFF. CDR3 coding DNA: TGTGCCAGCAGCTCCAAGACTAGCGGGAGGGGTCGCTACAATGAGCAGTTCTTC.

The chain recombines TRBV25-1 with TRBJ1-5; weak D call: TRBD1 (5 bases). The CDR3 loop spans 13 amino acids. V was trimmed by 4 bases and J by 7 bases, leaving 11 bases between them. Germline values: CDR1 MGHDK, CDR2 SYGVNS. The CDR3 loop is CASSVGGGQPQHF. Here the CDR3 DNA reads TGTGCCAGCAGTGTGGGGGGAGGGCAGCCCCAGCATTTT. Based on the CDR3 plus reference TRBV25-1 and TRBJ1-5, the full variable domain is EADIYQTPRYLVIGTGKKITLECSQTMGHDKMYWYQQDPGMELHLIHYSYGVNSTEKGDLSSESTVSRIRTEHFPLTLESARPSHTSQYLCASSVGGGQPQHFGDGTRLSIL.

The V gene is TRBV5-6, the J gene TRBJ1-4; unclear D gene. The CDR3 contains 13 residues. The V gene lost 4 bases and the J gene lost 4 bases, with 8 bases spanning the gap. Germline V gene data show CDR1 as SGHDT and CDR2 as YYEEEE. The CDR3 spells CASSTSFNEKLFF. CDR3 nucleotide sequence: TGTGCCAGCAGCACGAGTTTTAATGAAAAACTGTTTTTT. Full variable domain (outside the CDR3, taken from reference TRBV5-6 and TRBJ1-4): DAGVTQSPTHLIKTRGQQVTLRCSPKSGHDTVSWYQQALGQGPQFIFQYYEEEERQRGNFPDRFSGHQFPNYSSELNVNALLLGDSALYLCASSTSFNEKLFFGSGTQLSVL.

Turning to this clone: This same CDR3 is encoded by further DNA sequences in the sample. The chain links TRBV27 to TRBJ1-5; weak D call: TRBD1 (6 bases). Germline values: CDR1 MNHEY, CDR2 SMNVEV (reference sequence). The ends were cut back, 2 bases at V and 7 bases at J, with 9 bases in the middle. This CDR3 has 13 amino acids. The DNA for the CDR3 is TGTGCCAGCAGTTTAGGGGGCGGCCAGCCCCAGCATTTT. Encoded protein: CASSLGGGQPQHF.

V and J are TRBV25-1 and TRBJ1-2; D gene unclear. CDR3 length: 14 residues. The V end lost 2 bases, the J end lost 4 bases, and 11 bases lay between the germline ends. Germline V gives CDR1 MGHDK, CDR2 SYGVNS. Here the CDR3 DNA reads TGTGCCAGCAGTGAAACGACCCTAGGCTATGGCTACACCTTC. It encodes CASSETTLGYGYTF.

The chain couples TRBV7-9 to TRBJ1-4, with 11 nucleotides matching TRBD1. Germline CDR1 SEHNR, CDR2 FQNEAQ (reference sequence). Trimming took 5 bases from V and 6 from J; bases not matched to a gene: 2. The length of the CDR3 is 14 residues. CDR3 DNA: TGTGCCAGCAGCATGGGACAGGGGGATGAAAAACTGTTTTTT. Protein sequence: CASSMGQGDEKLFF.

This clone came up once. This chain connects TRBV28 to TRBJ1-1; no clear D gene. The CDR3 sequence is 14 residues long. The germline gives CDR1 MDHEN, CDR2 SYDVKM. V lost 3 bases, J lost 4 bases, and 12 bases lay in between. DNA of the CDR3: TGTGCCAGCAGTTTCAGAAAAGTAGGCACTGAAGCTTTCTTT. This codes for CASSFRKVGTEAFF.

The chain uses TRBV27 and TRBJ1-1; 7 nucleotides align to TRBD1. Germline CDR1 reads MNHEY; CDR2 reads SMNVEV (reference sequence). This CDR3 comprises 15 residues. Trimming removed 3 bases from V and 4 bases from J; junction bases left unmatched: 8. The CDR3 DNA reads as TGTGCCAGCAGTTTCTACGGCAGGGGGGGCACTGAAGCTTTCTTT. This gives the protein CASSFYGRGGTEAFF.

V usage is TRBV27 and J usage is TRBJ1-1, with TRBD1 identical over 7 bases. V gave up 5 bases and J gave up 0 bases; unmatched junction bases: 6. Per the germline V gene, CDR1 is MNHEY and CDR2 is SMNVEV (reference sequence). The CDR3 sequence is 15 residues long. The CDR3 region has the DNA TGTGCCAGCAGTATACAACAGGGGCTGAACACTGAAGCTTTCTTT. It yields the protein CASSIQQGLNTEAFF.

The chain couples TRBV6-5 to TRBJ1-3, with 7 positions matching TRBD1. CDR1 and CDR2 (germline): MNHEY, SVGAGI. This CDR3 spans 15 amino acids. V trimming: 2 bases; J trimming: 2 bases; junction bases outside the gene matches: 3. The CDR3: CASSYRDRPGNTIYF. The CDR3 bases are TGTGCCAGCAGTTACCGGGACAGACCTGGAAACACCATATATTTT.

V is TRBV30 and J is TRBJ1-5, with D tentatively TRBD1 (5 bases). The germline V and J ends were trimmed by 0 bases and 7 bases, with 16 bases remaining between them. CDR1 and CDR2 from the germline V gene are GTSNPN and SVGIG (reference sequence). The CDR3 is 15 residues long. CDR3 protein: CAWSVQEGEGQPQHF. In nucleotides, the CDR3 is TGTGCCTGGAGTGTACAGGAAGGGGAAGGCCAGCCCCAGCATTTT. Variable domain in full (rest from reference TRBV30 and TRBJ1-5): SQTIHQWPATLVQPVGSPLSLECTVEGTSNPNLYWYRQAAGRGLQLLFYSVGIGQISSEVPQNLSASRPQDRQFILSSKKLLLSDSGFYLCAWSVQEGEGQPQHFGDGTRLSIL.

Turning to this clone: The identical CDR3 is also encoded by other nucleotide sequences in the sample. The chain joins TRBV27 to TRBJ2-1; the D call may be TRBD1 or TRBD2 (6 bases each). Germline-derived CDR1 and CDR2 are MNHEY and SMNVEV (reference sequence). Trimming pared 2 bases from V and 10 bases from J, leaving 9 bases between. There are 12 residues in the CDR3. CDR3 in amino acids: CASSLGGGEQFF. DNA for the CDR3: TGTGCCAGCAGTTTAGGAGGGGGGGAGCAGTTCTTC.

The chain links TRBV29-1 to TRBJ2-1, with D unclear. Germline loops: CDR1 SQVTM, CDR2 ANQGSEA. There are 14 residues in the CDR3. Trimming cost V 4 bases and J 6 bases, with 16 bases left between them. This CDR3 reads CSVVPPVSSNEQFF. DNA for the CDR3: TGCAGCGTTGTCCCCCCGGTTAGCAGCAATGAGCAGTTCTTC.

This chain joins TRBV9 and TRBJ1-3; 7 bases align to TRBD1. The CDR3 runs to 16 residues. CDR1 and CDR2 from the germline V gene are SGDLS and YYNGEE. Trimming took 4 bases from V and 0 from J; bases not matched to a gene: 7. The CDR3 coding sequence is TGTGCCAGCAGCCCCCGACAGGGATACTCTGGAAACACCATATATTTT. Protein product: CASSPRQGYSGNTIYF.

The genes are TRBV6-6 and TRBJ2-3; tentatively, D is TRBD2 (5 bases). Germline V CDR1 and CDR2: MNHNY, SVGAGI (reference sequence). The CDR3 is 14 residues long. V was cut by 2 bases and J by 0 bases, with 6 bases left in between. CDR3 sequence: CASSYGGSTDTQYF. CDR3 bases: TGTGCCAGCAGTTACGGCGGGAGCACAGATACGCAGTATTTT.

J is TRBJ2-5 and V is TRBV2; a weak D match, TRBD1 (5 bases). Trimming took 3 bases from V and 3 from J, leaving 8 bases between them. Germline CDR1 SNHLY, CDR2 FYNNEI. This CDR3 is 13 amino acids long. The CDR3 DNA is TGTGCCAGCAGTGATTTAGGGGAAGAGACCCAGTACTTC. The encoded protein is CASSDLGEETQYF. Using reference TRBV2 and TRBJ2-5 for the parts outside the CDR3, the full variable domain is EPEVTQTPSHQVTQMGQEVILRCVPISNHLYFYWYRQILGQKVEFLVSFYNNEISEKSEIFDDQFSVERPDGSNFTLKIRSTKLEDSAMYFCASSDLGEETQYFGPGTRLLVL.